The sequence of this T cell receptor (beta chain) was determined in a study of shared T cell receptors in the human thymus. TCRdb's copy holds only in-frame clones and misses some; the assay was immunoSEQ multiplex PCR. The table lists about 660,000 clones, around nine tenths of them singletons. This clone was observed a handful of times. The same sample was also used in a study of human thymus T cells. From that study: Overlap was high between thymic repertoires from unrelated individuals, as reported in related research.

This clonotype originated in a boy younger than two with a congenital heart defect. The source material was thymocytes.

CDR3 region: CASSQAQRSNEQFF. For the CDR3, the DNA is TGCGCCAGCAGCCAAGCTCAGCGGAGCAATGAGCAGTTCTTC. The gene calls are TRBV4-3 and TRBJ2-1; TRBD2 is a possible D gene (5 bases). Trimming stripped 1 base from V and 6 bases from J, with 10 bases between. The CDR3 spans 14 residues. CDR1 is LGHNA and CDR2 is YSLEER in the germline V gene.